This is a list of T cell receptor beta chains from one sample in a study of blood T cell repertoires in COVID-19. The assay was immunoSEQ multiplex PCR, and TCRdb's table has in-frame clones only and misses some. The sample lists some 330,000 clones; around 87% were seen once. The sequenced sample was PBMCs or T cells enriched from blood (not recorded which). Receptor source: a middle-aged man in a cohort exposed to, infected with or recovered from COVID-19 (not recorded which). The CDR3 runs from the conserved cysteine through the conserved F or W. D genes are given only for firm matches. Clone size is shown for a subset of rows, as once, few, many or a class of expanded clone.

>TRBV4-1|NA|TRBJ1-2|NA
TGCGCCAGCAGCCAAATAGACAGGCCTAACTATGGCTACACCTTC
CASSQIDRPNYGYTF
>TRBV3-1/TRBV3-2|NA|TRBJ1-1|NA
TGTGCCAGCAGCCAAGAAGGCAGGTGGAACACTGAAGCTTTCTTT
CASSQEGRWNTEAFF
>TRBV28|few|TRBJ1-2|NA
TGTGCCAGCAGTTCGCAAACCCCCGACGCAGGAAACTATGGCTACACCTTC
CASSSQTPDAGNYGYTF
>TRBV19|NA|TRBJ1-4|NA
TGTGCCAGTAGGGGTCTGACAGCTAATGAAAAACTGTTTTTT
CASRGLTANEKLFF
>TRBV4-2|NA|TRBJ2-7|TRBD2
TGTGCCAGCAGCCAAGTAGCGGGAGTATCCCACGAGCAGTACTTC
CASSQVAGVSHEQYF
>TRBV7-2|NA|TRBJ1-1|NA
TGTGCCAGCAGCCCCCGGGCGGGGAGCACTGAAGCTTTCTTT
CASSPRAGSTEAFF
>TRBV2|NA|TRBJ1-4|TRBD1
TGTGCCAGCAGAGGGACAGGGGAAAAACTGTTTTTT
CASRGTGEKLFF
>TRBV18|NA|TRBJ2-1|TRBD2
TGTGCCAGCTCGACTAGCGGGAGGAAGGTGACCTACAATGAGCAGTTCTTC
CASSTSGRKVTYNEQFF
>TRBV29-1|NA|TRBJ1-2|NA
TGCAGCGTTGCTGTAAGCCGGGGCTACACCTTC
CSVAVSRGYTF
>TRBV10-3|NA|TRBJ1-2|TRBD1
TGTGCCATCTCCGGGACAGGGAGCTATGGCTACACCTTC
CAISGTGSYGYTF
>TRBV3-1/TRBV3-2|NA|TRBJ1-1|NA
TGTGCCAGCAGCCAAGATCGAGTGAACACTGAAGCTTTCTTT
CASSQDRVNTEAFF
>TRBV3-1/TRBV3-2|once|TRBJ2-3|TRBD2
TGTGCCAGCAGCCGTAGCGGGAGCACAGATACGCAGTATTTT
CASSRSGSTDTQYF
>TRBV3-1/TRBV3-2|NA|TRBJ1-2|TRBD1
TGTGCCAGCAGCCGAAACACAGGGGACGGCTACACCTTC
CASSRNTGDGYTF
>TRBV7-9|NA|TRBJ2-7|NA
TGTGCCAGCAGCCAACAGGTGAGCTACGAGCAGTACTTC
CASSQQVSYEQYF
>TRBV30|NA|TRBJ2-5|TRBD1
TGTGCCTGGGCCCTTTTAGGACAGGGGGCGCGCGGGACCCAGTACTTC
CAWALLGQGARGTQYF
>TRBV5-1|once|TRBJ2-2|NA
TGCGCCAGCAGCTTGGTGGCGGACACCGGGGAGCTGTTTTTT
CASSLVADTGELFF
>TRBV7-8|NA|TRBJ1-1|NA
TGTGCCAGCAGCTTAAGAGCGGACTCGAACACTGAAGCTTTCTTT
CASSLRADSNTEAFF
>TRBV18|NA|TRBJ1-4|NA
TGTGCCAGCTCACCCTTGAAAGGGGATGGGAATGAAAAACTGTTTTTT
CASSPLKGDGNEKLFF
>TRBV3-1/TRBV3-2|NA|TRBJ1-2|NA
TGTGCCAGCAGCCAGCAACAGGGTTTTGGCTACACCTTC
CASSQQQGFGYTF
>TRBV19|NA|TRBJ2-1|TRBD2
TGTGCCAGTAGTAGCGGGACTAGCGGGAGGGCCCTCAATGAGCAGTTCTTC
CASSSGTSGRALNEQFF
>TRBV18|once|TRBJ1-4|NA
TGTGCCAGCTCATCCCGGGTCCCCGATAATGAAAAACTGTTTTTT
CASSSRVPDNEKLFF
>TRBV28|once|TRBJ1-3|TRBD1
TGTGCCAGCAGTTCACAGGGGGCTGGAAACACCATATATTTT
CASSSQGAGNTIYF
>TRBV5-1|NA|TRBJ1-1|NA
TGCGCCAGCAGCTTGGACTTTAGGAACACTGAAGCTTTCTTT
CASSLDFRNTEAFF